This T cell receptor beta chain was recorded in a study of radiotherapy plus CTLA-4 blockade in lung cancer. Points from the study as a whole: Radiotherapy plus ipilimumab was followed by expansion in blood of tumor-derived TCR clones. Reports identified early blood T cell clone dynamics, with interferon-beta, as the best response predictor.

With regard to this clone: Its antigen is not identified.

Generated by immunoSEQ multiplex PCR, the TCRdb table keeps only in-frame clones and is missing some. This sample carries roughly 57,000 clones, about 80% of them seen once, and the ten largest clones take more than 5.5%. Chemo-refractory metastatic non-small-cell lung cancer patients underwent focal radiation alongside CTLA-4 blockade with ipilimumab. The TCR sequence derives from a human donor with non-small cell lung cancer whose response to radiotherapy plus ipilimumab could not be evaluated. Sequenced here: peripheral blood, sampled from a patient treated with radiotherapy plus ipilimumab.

Written as DNA, the CDR3 is TGTGCCAGCAGCCTCCGACTAGCGGCGCAAGAGACCCAGTACTTC. It yields the protein CASSLRLAAQETQYF. The J gene is TRBJ2-5, the V gene TRBV21-1; the DNA was not used to check the table's D call, TRBD2. TRBV21-1 is a recognized pseudogene. This CDR3 spans 15 amino acids.